These 14 T cell receptor beta chains came from one sample sequenced in a study of CD8 T cells in Susac syndrome (dated by TCRdb to the late 2010s). Library construction relied on the immunoSEQ multiplex PCR assay. RNA was extracted using the RNeasy kit, and about 0.5 to 1 microgram was reverse transcribed with random hexamers. TCRdb ran its own pipeline on the public reads, namely fastp trimming at Q25 and MiXCR clone calling, and kept in-frame beta chains. Each record represents a unique CDR3 protein, reported with the most common genes and DNA among its rows. Present in this sample are about 210,000 distinct CDR3 sequences, 85% to 95% of which were seen just once. About 0.08% of the sample is in the top ten clones. Source material: CD4+ T cells from PBMCs. Receptors were obtained from a human donor with multiple sclerosis.

This chain joins TRBV29-1 and TRBJ1-4; D gene unclear. The CDR3 loop spans 12 amino acids. V was cut by 4 bases and J by 6 bases, with 9 bases left in between. Germline V gene lookup returns CDR1 SQVTM and CDR2 ANQGSEA. The CDR3 region is CSVGGFDEKLFF. The DNA for the CDR3 is TGCAGCGTTGGGGGATTTGATGAAAAACTGTTTTTT. The complete variable domain, with remaining parts taken from reference TRBV29-1 and TRBJ1-4, reads SAVISQKPSRDICQRGTSLTIQCQVDSQVTMMFWYRQQPGQSLTLIATANQGSEATYESGFVIDKFPISRPNLTFSTLTVSNMSPEDSSIYLCSVGGFDEKLFFGSGTQLSVL.

In its sample, this clonotype was seen once. V and J are TRBV7-2 and TRBJ2-3, with TRBD2 matching over 8 bases. After removal of 5 bases from V and 11 bases from J, the junction contained 18 bases not matched to a gene. The germline V gene encodes CDR1 SGHTA and CDR2 FQGNSA. The CDR3 extends over 16 amino acids. The DNA for the CDR3 is TGTGCCAGCAGCACCCCCCGGGGTAGCGGGGATTTAGGGCAGTATTTT. Its protein product is CASSTPRGSGDLGQYF.

This clonotype is a singleton in its sample. The V call is TRBV27, the J call TRBJ1-6; weak D call: TRBD1 (5 bases). The V and J ends lost 7 bases and 5 bases respectively, with 21 bases between them. This CDR3 comprises 17 residues. Germline CDR1 and CDR2: MNHEY and SMNVEV (reference sequence). CDR3 amino acids: CASNGRGWKMDNSPLHF. As DNA, the CDR3 is TGTGCCAGCAACGGTCGGGGGTGGAAGATGGATAATTCACCCCTCCACTTT.

This rearrangement joins TRBV6-1 to TRBJ1-2; D ambiguous. The V end lost 6 bases, the J end lost 2 bases, and 4 bases lay between the germline ends. This CDR3 contains 11 residues. Germline CDR1 and CDR2: MNHNS and SASEGT. The CDR3 loop reads CASSDNYGYTF. CDR3 coding DNA: TGTGCCAGCAGCGACAACTATGGCTACACCTTC.

The genes are TRBV2 and TRBJ2-7; tentatively, D is TRBD2 (5 bases). The V gene's germline CDR1 is SNHLY and CDR2 FYNNEI. CDR3 length: 13 residues. Trimming removed 4 bases from V and 2 bases from J, with 9 bases in between. The CDR3 here is CASSVGRAYEQYF. In DNA form, the CDR3 reads TGTGCCAGCAGTGTAGGGCGGGCCTACGAGCAGTACTTC.

This clonotype was recorded once. The J gene is TRBJ1-1, the V gene TRBV19, with 8 bases lining up with TRBD1. The CDR3 extends over 13 amino acids. In germline, CDR1 is LNHDA, CDR2 SQIVND (reference sequence). J lost 4 bases, V lost 2 bases, and 0 bases had no gene match. The CDR3 DNA is TGTGCCAGTAGTATACAGGGGGCCACTGAAGCTTTCTTT. Its protein is CASSIQGATEAFF. The whole variable domain, filled in from reference TRBV19 and TRBJ1-1, reads DGGITQSPKYLFRKEGQNVTLSCEQNLNHDAMYWYRQDPGQGLRLIYYSQIVNDFQKGDIAEGYSVSREKKESFPLTVTSAQKNPTAFYLCASSIQGATEAFFGQGTRLTVV.

In DNA form, the CDR3 reads TGTGCCAGCAGCCAAGATGTAGGGCTCTATGGCTACACCTTC. Translated, it gives CASSQDVGLYGYTF. The rearrangement links TRBV3-1 to TRBJ1-2, with D unresolved. CDR3 length equals 14 residues. Trimming pared 0 bases from V and 4 bases from J, leaving 9 bases between. The germline gives CDR1 LGHDT, CDR2 YNNKEL (reference sequence).

The chain carries TRBV4-2 and TRBJ2-3, with D possibly being TRBD1 or TRBD2 (6 bases each). The CDR3 contains 15 residues. V lost 1 base and J 6 bases, leaving 14 bases between the germline ends. CDR1 is LGHNA, CDR2 YNFKEQ, per germline. CDR3 sequence (DNA): TGTGCCAGCAGCCAAGTTCTGGGGGCGGGGGATACGCAGTATTTT. It specifies CASSQVLGAGDTQYF.

CDR3 coding DNA: TGTGCCAGCAGCTTATCGGCGAATTCACCCCTCCACTTT. This codes for CASSLSANSPLHF. The chain has TRBV7-3 and TRBJ1-6; D not certain. The CDR3 runs to 13 residues. V dropped 2 bases and J dropped 7 bases, with 6 bases sitting between them. Germline loops: CDR1 SGHTA, CDR2 FQGTGA.

The V gene is TRBV19, the J gene TRBJ2-7, with D perhaps assigned TRBD1 or TRBD2 (6 bases each). V lost 5 bases and J lost 5, with 13 bases in between. Germline V gene lookup returns CDR1 LNHDA and CDR2 SQIVND (reference sequence). The CDR3 has 13 residues. CDR3 nucleotides: TGTGCCAGTAGTCCCCGGAGGGGGGACGAGCAGTACTTC. This gives the protein CASSPRRGDEQYF.

The chain is built from TRBV12-3 or TRBV12-4 and TRBJ1-2; D is unresolved. This CDR3 spans 15 amino acids. The ends were cut back, 2 bases at V and 2 bases at J, with 12 bases in the middle. This chain's CDR3 is CASSLPPALNYGYTF. The CDR3 DNA follows: TGTGCCAGCAGTTTACCTCCCGCCCTAAACTATGGCTACACCTTC.

The genes are TRBV29-1 and TRBJ1-3, with unresolved D. The germline gives CDR1 SQVTM, CDR2 ANQGSEA. The CDR3 totals 13 residues. V lost 2 bases and J lost 3, with 8 bases in between. CDR3 DNA sequence: TGCAGCGTTGAAAGGGTGGGTGGAAACACCATATATTTT. Translating gives CSVERVGGNTIYF.

This chain joins TRBV30 and TRBJ1-6; D gene ambiguous. The CDR3 is 14 amino acids. CDR1 and CDR2 (germline): GTSNPN, SVGIG (reference sequence). V lost 2 bases and J 8 bases, leaving 13 bases between the germline ends. This CDR3 reads CAWSTGMTDSPLHF. In nucleotides, the CDR3 is TGTGCCTGGAGTACCGGGATGACGGATTCACCCCTCCACTTT.

The rearrangement uses TRBV2 and TRBJ2-3; D is undetermined. Germline V gene lookup returns CDR1 SNHLY and CDR2 FYNNEI. V was trimmed by 4 bases and J by 2 bases, leaving 13 bases between them. CDR3 length: 15 amino acids. The CDR3 loop reads CASSAHESLTDTQYF. The CDR3, as DNA: TGTGCCAGCAGTGCGCACGAGTCGCTCACAGATACGCAGTATTTT.